This is a list of T cell receptor beta chains from one sample in a study of cytomegalovirus exposure and HLA in healthy donors. The assay was immunoSEQ multiplex PCR, and TCRdb's table has in-frame clones only and misses some. The sample lists about 200,000 clones; under 85% were seen once. What was sequenced was PBMCs. The receptors shown here come from a man aged 50 to 60 in good health and CMV-seronegative. The CDR3 runs from the conserved cysteine through the conserved F or W. The D gene is left open where the match is weak. Only part of the rows carry a size: once, few, many, or a class if the clone is expanded.

>-|TRBD1|TRBJ2-7|TRBV28
TGTGCCAGCAGTCATTCCGGGACAGGATCCTACGAGCAGTACTTC
CASSHSGTGSYEQYF
>-|TRBD1|TRBJ2-5|TRBV7-8
TGTGCCAGCAGCTTAAAGGGGGCGAAAGAGACCCAGTACTTC
CASSLKGAKETQYF
>-|-|TRBJ2-2|TRBV9
TGTGCCAGCAGCTCTAGCTGGAACACCGGGGAGCTGTTTTTT
CASSSSWNTGELFF
>-|-|TRBJ2-7|TRBV4-1
TGCGCCAGCAGCCAAGACGAGCACGAGCAGTACTTC
CASSQDEHEQYF
>-|TRBD1|TRBJ1-5|TRBV19
TGTGCCAGTAGTCAACAGGGGAGGAATCAGCCCCAGCATTTT
CASSQQGRNQPQHF
>-|TRBD2|TRBJ2-1|TRBV4-2
TGTGCCAGCAGCCCGTTATCGACTAGCGGGTCCTACAATGAGCAGTTCTTC
CASSPLSTSGSYNEQFF
>-|-|TRBJ1-1|TRBV30
TGTGCCTGGACCTATGGGACACCGGGAACTGAAGCTTTCTTT
CAWTYGTPGTEAFF
>once|-|TRBJ2-1|TRBV9
TGTGCCAGCAGCCTAAGCGGGCTGGCCTACAATGAGCAGTTCTTC
CASSLSGLAYNEQFF
>once|TRBD1|TRBJ1-5|TRBV7-9
TGTGCCAGCAGCTTAGTACCAGGGACAGATAATCAGCCCCAGCATTTT
CASSLVPGTDNQPQHF
>once|-|TRBJ2-5|TRBV5-4
TGTGCCAGCTACAGGGGACTCTTGGGAATCGTTCGGGATCAAGAGACCCAGTACTTC
CASYRGLLGIVRDQETQYF
>-|-|TRBJ2-3|TRBV5-1
TGCGCCAGCAGCTTGGAAAAGTCAGGGGGCACAGATACGCAGTATTTT
CASSLEKSGGTDTQYF
>few|-|TRBJ2-7|TRBV11-2
TGTGCCAGCAGCTTCTGGGACACCAACTACGAGCAGTACTTC
CASSFWDTNYEQYF
>-|-|TRBJ2-7|TRBV30
TGTGCCTGGAGGAGGAGGGCACCGGTGGAGCAGTACTTC
CAWRRRAPVEQYF
>-|-|TRBJ2-7|TRBV7-9
TGTGCCAGCAGCTTACCCCCTACCTACGAGCAGTACTTC
CASSLPPTYEQYF
>-|-|TRBJ2-1|TRBV5-1
TGCGCCAGCAGACTCCCCCCCGGGAGCTCCTACAATGAGCAGTTCTTC
CASRLPPGSSYNEQFF
>once|TRBD2|TRBJ2-7|TRBV9
TGTGCCAGCAGCGTAGCTCCCACTAGCGGGGTCCCCTACGAGCAGTACTTC
CASSVAPTSGVPYEQYF
>-|-|TRBJ2-1|TRBV7-9
TGTGCCAGCAGCTCCCCAAAATCCTACAATGAGCAGTTCTTC
CASSSPKSYNEQFF
>-|TRBD2|TRBJ2-6|TRBV27
TGTGCCAGCAGTTTTAGGGGACTACCGTCGTCTGGGGCCAACGTCCTGACTTTC
CASSFRGLPSSGANVLTF
>-|-|TRBJ1-2|TRBV5-4
TGTGCCAGCAGCGCTACAGGGCAGCATGGCTACACCTTC
CASSATGQHGYTF
>-|TRBD1|TRBJ2-1|TRBV4-2
TGTGCCAGCAGCATACGCGCTACAGGGGGCTTCGACAATGAGCAGTTCTTC
CASSIRATGGFDNEQFF
>-|TRBD2|TRBJ2-5|TRBV29-1
TGCAGCGGTCGGGCGGGGGAAGAGACCCAGTACTTC
CSGRAGEETQYF
>few|-|TRBJ2-6|TRBV5-4
TGTGCCAGCACCCCTGGGGCGGCTGGGGCCAACGTCCTGACTTTC
CASTPGAAGANVLTF
>-|TRBD1|TRBJ2-3|TRBV27
TGTGCCAGCAGTTTCCAGGGGGCAGGCGGAGATACGCAGTATTTT
CASSFQGAGGDTQYF